Given below is one T cell receptor (beta chain) in context. Method: immunoSEQ multiplex PCR; TCRdb's copy keeps in-frame clones and lacks some. The repertoire holds about 88,000 clones, with around 94% as singletons. These data are taken from a study of technical replicates of blood from a handful of donors. The CDR3 has 14 amino acids. CDR1 and CDR2 (germline): MNHNS, SASEGT. V shed 5 bases, J shed 4 bases, and the junction held 8 bases outside the gene matches. V is TRBV6-1 and J is TRBJ2-7; the match to TRBD2 covers 7 bases. Material for sequencing was T cells isolated from PBMCs. The source is a human donor in good health. Here the CDR3 reads CASSPSRLAYEQYF. The CDR3 DNA follows: TGTGCCAGCAGTCCTTCGCGACTAGCATACGAGCAGTACTTC.